A single sample is the source of the 25 T cell receptor beta chains below, sequenced in a study of T cells and Merkel cell carcinoma outcomes. TCRdb's copy holds only in-frame clones and misses some; the assay was immunoSEQ multiplex PCR. The data contain about 180 clones, about 94% of them singletons. The sequenced sample was tumor tissue from Merkel cell carcinoma. The receptors stem from a human donor with Merkel cell carcinoma.

Written as DNA, the CDR3 is TGTGCCAGCAGCTTAGGGGGAGGGGCCTATGGCTACACCTTC. Protein product: CASSLGGGAYGYTF. The gene calls are TRBV7-9 and TRBJ1-2; tentatively, D is TRBD1 (5 bases). CDR1 and CDR2 from the germline V gene are SEHNR and FQNEAQ (reference sequence). Trimming shortened V by 1 base and J by 4 bases, and 10 bases separated the two germline ends. The CDR3 totals 14 residues.

The chain is built from TRBV28 and TRBJ1-5; D remains ambiguous. Germline assignment: CDR1 MDHEN and CDR2 SYDVKM. The CDR3 covers 14 residues. The V end was cut by 4 bases, the J end by 0 bases, with 7 bases between. The CDR3 reads CASSWVPSNQPQHF. Here the CDR3 DNA reads TGTGCCAGCAGTTGGGTGCCTAGCAATCAGCCCCAGCATTTT.

The chain joins TRBV29-1 to TRBJ2-1, with a tentative D call TRBD2 (6 bases). V lost 6 bases and J 10 bases, leaving 13 bases between the germline ends. Germline loops: CDR1 SQVTM, CDR2 ANQGSEA. CDR3 length: 11 residues. This CDR3 is CSVGGGREQFF. As DNA, the CDR3 is TGCAGCGTCGGGGGTGGGCGAGAGCAGTTCTTC.

The gene calls are TRBV11-2 and TRBJ2-7; TRBD1 matches at 9 bases. The germline CDR1 and CDR2 sequences are SGHAT and FQNNGV. The CDR3 consists of 17 residues. J lost 2 bases, V lost 1 base, and 9 bases had no gene match. This CDR3 is CASSLGTGTGKTYEQYF. CDR3 in DNA: TGTGCCAGCAGCTTAGGGACCGGGACAGGGAAAACCTACGAGCAGTACTTC. Supplemented by reference TRBV11-2 and TRBJ2-7, the full variable domain reads EAGVAQSPRYKIIEKRQSVAFWCNPISGHATLYWYQQILGQGPKLLIQFQNNGVVDDSQLPKDRFSAERLKGVDSTLKIQPAKLEDSAVYLCASSLGTGTGKTYEQYFGPGTRLTVT.

The chain recombines TRBV7-8 with TRBJ2-7, with D tentatively TRBD2 (6 bases). The CDR3 sequence is 16 residues long. Trimming removed 5 bases at V and 3 bases at J, with 20 bases between. Germline V CDR1 and CDR2: SGHVS, FQNEAQ. In DNA form, the CDR3 reads TGTGCCAGCAGCGCCAAACCGGGACTCTCCCTCTACGAGCAGTACTTC. Translated: CASSAKPGLSLYEQYF.

The gene calls are TRBV11-2 and TRBJ1-6; D may be TRBD1 (5 bases). The CDR3 covers 14 residues. Germline CDR1 reads SGHAT; CDR2 reads FQNNGV. V dropped 3 bases and J dropped 7 bases, with 10 bases sitting between them. CDR3 sequence reads: CASSFGGRNSPLHF. The CDR3 DNA reads TGTGCCAGCAGCTTTGGGGGGAGAAATTCACCCCTCCACTTT.

The V gene is TRBV4-3, the J gene TRBJ2-5; 10 bases map to TRBD2. The CDR3 runs 16 residues. The germline V gene has CDR1 LGHNA and CDR2 YSLEER. V lost 5 bases, J lost 5 bases, and 11 bases stayed unmatched. The CDR3 loop reads CASSVRLAGAGETQYF. CDR3 sequence (DNA): TGCGCCAGCAGCGTTAGACTAGCGGGCGCCGGGGAGACCCAGTACTTC.

The chain combines TRBV6-1 with TRBJ1-2; D call uncertain. This CDR3 region has 13 residues. In germline, CDR1 is MNHNS, CDR2 SASEGT. Trimming shortened V by 8 bases and J by 4 bases, and 14 bases separated the two germline ends. The CDR3 here is CASVVGSGYGYTF. CDR3 nucleotide sequence: TGTGCCAGCGTCGTGGGTTCTGGCTATGGCTACACCTTC.

For this clone: The junction does not match germline at one end; this may be a read error. The chain recombines TRBV7-9 with TRBJ2-7, with 11 bases that match TRBD2. The CDR3 contains 16 residues. Germline V CDR1 and CDR2: SEHNR, FQNEAQ (reference sequence). CDR3 in amino acids: CASSSHSGRAPYGQYF. CDR3 bases: TGTGCCAGCAGCTCACATAGCGGGAGGGCCCCCTACGGGCAGTACTTC.

CDR3 region: CSARKGETQYF. The CDR3 DNA reads as TGCAGTGCTAGAAAGGGAGAGACCCAGTACTTC. This chain links TRBV20-1 with TRBJ2-5, with no clear D. From germline, CDR1 is DFQATT and CDR2 SNEGSKA (reference sequence). V lost 2 bases to trimming and J lost 4 bases, with 5 bases between them. The CDR3 extends over 11 amino acids.

V and J are TRBV11-2 and TRBJ2-3; 9 bases agree with TRBD1. CDR1 and CDR2 from the germline V gene are SGHAT and FQNNGV. The V and J ends lost 3 bases and 5 bases, in that order; junction bases with no gene match: 6. This CDR3 has 15 amino acids. This chain's CDR3 is CASSFRDRGGDTQYF. The CDR3 DNA follows: TGTGCCAGCAGCTTTCGTGACAGGGGGGGAGATACGCAGTATTTT.

The chain is built from TRBV30 and TRBJ1-4; D call uncertain. Germline CDR1 is GTSNPN and CDR2 is SVGIG (reference sequence). The CDR3 has 15 residues. V lost 0 bases, J lost 0 bases, and 8 bases lay in between. CDR3 loop: CAWSVLQATNEKLFF. CDR3 DNA sequence: TGTGCCTGGAGTGTACTCCAAGCAACTAATGAAAAACTGTTTTTT.

This chain connects TRBV19 to TRBJ2-7, with D tentatively TRBD1 (5 bases). Germline V CDR1 and CDR2: LNHDA, SQIVND (reference sequence). V lost 3 bases, J lost 1 base, and 10 bases lay in between. The CDR3 extends over 14 amino acids. CDR3 protein: CASSIRQGSYEQYF. The CDR3 coding sequence is TGTGCCAGTAGTATTAGGCAGGGATCCTACGAGCAGTACTTC.

V usage is TRBV2 and J usage is TRBJ2-1; 13 bases are shared with TRBD2. This CDR3 spans 15 amino acids. V shed 6 bases and J 8 bases; nucleotides not matched to a gene: 7. Germline values: CDR1 SNHLY, CDR2 FYNNEI. The CDR3 is CASSRLAGGRDEQFF. CDR3 bases: TGTGCCAGCAGCCGACTAGCGGGGGGCAGAGATGAGCAGTTCTTC.

On this clone: Mismatch with germline at one junction end may stem from a read error. The sample contains more than one DNA sequence encoding this CDR3. V usage is TRBV11-2 and J usage is TRBJ2-5; either TRBD1 or TRBD2 may supply D (5 bases each). The germline CDR1 and CDR2 sequences are SGHAT and FQNNGV. The CDR3 runs 11 residues. The CDR3 nucleotides are TGTGCCAGCAGCTCCGAGGGGACCCAATACTTC. Its protein is CASSSEGTQYF.

The rearrangement joins TRBV5-6 to TRBJ1-3, with D hard to call. Germline V gene sequence: CDR1 SGHDT, CDR2 YYEEEE. The V and J ends lost 1 base and 0 bases respectively, with 11 bases between them. CDR3 length: 16 residues. The CDR3 DNA sequence: TGTGCCAGCAGCTTGCTAGGCCTCGTCTCTGGAAACACCATATATTTT. Amino acid sequence: CASSLLGLVSGNTIYF.

This sequence joins TRBV29-1 and TRBJ2-7; weak D call: TRBD1 (5 bases). The V and J ends lost 4 bases and 1 base respectively, with 8 bases between them. This CDR3 has 12 amino acids. Germline CDR1 SQVTM, CDR2 ANQGSEA. The CDR3 region is CSVVRGSYEQYF. CDR3 DNA: TGCAGCGTTGTAAGGGGTTCCTACGAGCAGTACTTC.

The gene calls are TRBV29-1 and TRBJ2-5, with 9 bases fitting TRBD1. The CDR3 contains 16 residues. Germline V gene sequence: CDR1 SQVTM, CDR2 ANQGSEA. V was clipped by 1 base and J by 7 bases; unmatched bases: 13. The CDR3 protein is CSVEGNRQGGLWTQYF. In DNA, the CDR3 is TGCAGCGTTGAAGGAAACCGACAGGGGGGACTTTGGACCCAGTACTTC.

V usage is TRBV30 and J usage is TRBJ2-6; D unclear. Germline V CDR1 and CDR2: GTSNPN, SVGIG (reference sequence). With 5 bases removed from V and 5 bases from J, the gap between germline ends came to 22 bases. The CDR3 has 17 amino acids. CDR3 DNA: TGTGCCTGGGTACGTCCGCGTTATAAAAGTCGGGCCAACGTCCTGACTTTC. The encoded protein is CAWVRPRYKSRANVLTF.

The chain couples TRBV18 to TRBJ1-3; the D is unclear. The CDR3 has 14 amino acids. Trimming pared 3 bases from V and 0 bases from J, leaving 6 bases between. CDR1 and CDR2 (germline): KGHSH, LQKENI. DNA of the CDR3: TGTGCCAGCTCACCCTCCGGCTCTGGAAACACCATATATTTT. Translated: CASSPSGSGNTIYF.

The V call is TRBV25-1, the J call TRBJ1-2; D uncertain. From germline, CDR1 is MGHDK and CDR2 SYGVNS. This CDR3 spans 16 amino acids. With 4 bases removed from V and 4 bases from J, the gap between germline ends came to 19 bases. The CDR3 region is CASSAGPELKTYGYTF. CDR3 bases: TGTGCCAGCAGTGCTGGGCCAGAACTAAAGACCTATGGCTACACCTTC.

The chain combines TRBV23-1 with TRBJ2-5, with 9 bases matching TRBD1. TRBV23-1 is an open reading frame whose function is uncertain. The CDR3 contains 17 residues. With 6 bases clipped from V and 2 bases from J, the junction kept 13 bases outside the gene matches. In nucleotides, the CDR3 is TGCGCCAGCAGCCATCCCCCGCCGGGACAGGGACAAGAGACCCAGTACTTC. It yields the protein CASSHPPPGQGQETQYF.

The chain has TRBV28 and TRBJ1-2, with a possible D match to TRBD1 (6 bases). Trimming stripped 2 bases from V and 8 bases from J, with 12 bases between. Per germline, CDR1 MDHEN and CDR2 SYDVKM. The CDR3 sequence is 13 residues long. CDR3 DNA sequence: TGTGCCAGCAGTTTAGGGGGGCAGGGGGGCTACACCTTC. It translates to CASSLGGQGGYTF.

This clone appeared once. The chain combines TRBV29-1 with TRBJ1-1; 7 bases agree with TRBD1. Germline loops: CDR1 SQVTM, CDR2 ANQGSEA. The CDR3 totals 13 residues. V trimming: 5 bases; J trimming: 0 bases; junction bases outside the gene matches: 3. DNA for the CDR3: TGCAGCGTTCACGGACAGGTGAACACTGAAGCTTTCTTT. Residues: CSVHGQVNTEAFF.

The gene calls are TRBV11-2 and TRBJ2-1; 9 positions match TRBD1. The germline V gene encodes CDR1 SGHAT and CDR2 FQNNGV. This CDR3 contains 12 residues. J was trimmed by 12 bases and V by 5 bases; bases with no gene match: 5. CDR3 sequence reads: CASSQGQGRQFF. The CDR3 coding sequence is TGTGCCAGCAGCCAGGGACAGGGTCGGCAGTTCTTC.